This T cell receptor beta chain was sequenced during a study of tumor-infiltrating lymphocytes in primary liver carcinoma. Starting material for RNA and DNA co-extraction consisted of about 17-30 mg of unsorted bulk tissue. Overall study findings and caveats: No more than about 8-24% of top clones could be seen in all five tumor regions. Tumor tissue displayed a significantly greater top-250-clone fraction than blood (p = 0.039). The study found tumor-adjacent and tumor-blood pairs overlapped less than tumor region pairs.

The investigators made TCR beta cDNA from about 500 ng total RNA, using a constant-region primer. Three nested multiplex PCR rounds of slightly modified ARM-PCR generated TCR beta libraries. TCRdb ran MiXCR on the multiplex PCR reads and lists one entry per CDR3 protein. The sample records roughly 32,000 distinct CDR3 sequences, about 71% being singletons. On this clonotype: Its antigen is not known. A junction end diverges from the germline sequence, so it may reflect a read error.

The sequenced sample consisted of liver tumor tissue from sampling region 3. As for subset: tumor region T3, left-lateral pole. This TCR derives from a woman in her thirties with primary liver carcinoma and hepatitis B virus infection.

The CDR3 DNA reads as TGTGCTAGCAGCATGAGGGGGAACCAAGAGACCCAGTACTTC. It yields the protein CASSMRGNQETQYF. V and J are TRBV11-2 and TRBJ2-5; weak D call: TRBD1 (6 bases). CDR1 is SGHAT, CDR2 FQNNGV, per germline. The CDR3 totals 14 residues.